This section outlines one T cell receptor (beta chain) sequence together with its context. This sample was included in a study of Ad26.COV2.S vaccination and SARS-CoV-2 variants. In germline, CDR1 is SGHNT, CDR2 YENEEA. Losses at the gene ends were 4 bases for V and 3 bases for J; bases not matched to a gene: 12. The CDR3 spans 17 residues. The treatment was: roughly 18 received Ad26.COV2.S at low or high dose, single or two shots; five or six received placebo; per-sample allocation not given. On day 63 after the first injection, vaccine and placebo recipients gave samples. Clones were sequenced by immunoSEQ multiplex PCR, and TCRdb holds only the in-frame ones, with some missing. The sample records about 410,000 clones, about nine tenths being singletons.

The sequence derives from a person between 18 and 65 years old who received the Ad26.COV2.S COVID-19 vaccine or a placebo. The chain is built from TRBV11-3 and TRBJ1-5, with 7 bases lining up with TRBD1. The source was peripheral blood, collected in a trial of Ad26.COV2.S vaccine versus placebo. The CDR3 DNA is TGTGCCAGCAGCTCAGAGGGAAGGGGGCGCAACAATCAGCCCCAGCATTTT. It codes for CASSSEGRGRNNQPQHF. The full variable domain, completed using reference TRBV11-3 and TRBJ1-5, is EAGVVQSPRYKIIEKKQPVAFWCNPISGHNTLYWYLQNLGQGPELLIRYENEEAVDDSQLPKDRFSAERLKGVDSTLKIQPAELGDSAVYLCASSSEGRGRNNQPQHFGDGTRLSIL.